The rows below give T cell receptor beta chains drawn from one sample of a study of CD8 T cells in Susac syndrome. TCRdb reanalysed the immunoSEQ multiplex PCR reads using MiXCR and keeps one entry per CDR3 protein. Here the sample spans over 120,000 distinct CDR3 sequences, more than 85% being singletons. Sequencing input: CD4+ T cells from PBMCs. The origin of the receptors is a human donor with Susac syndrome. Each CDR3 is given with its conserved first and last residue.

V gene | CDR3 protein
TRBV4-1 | CASSQDSGQGGLAKNIQYF
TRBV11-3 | CASAVGGADTEAFF
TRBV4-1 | CASKRTGSSYEQYF
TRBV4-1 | CASSLTTGPAEAMAQHF
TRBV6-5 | CASRGLGGSDGYTF
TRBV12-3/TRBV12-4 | CASSSSGVETQYF
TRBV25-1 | CASSAGPFSGNTIYF
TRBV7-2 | CASSLDWGSETQYF
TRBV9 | CASRRTGTSTDTQYF
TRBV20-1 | CSAPHGGHLGNEQFF
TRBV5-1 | CASSFGRGQDTQYF
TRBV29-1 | CSVMLRRGNTEAFF
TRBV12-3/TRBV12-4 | CASSSYSVNQPQHF
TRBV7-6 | CASSLGGVSMGDTQYF
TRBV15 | CATSRVGIGGLHF
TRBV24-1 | CATSDTGFNEQFF
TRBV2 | CASSVTGYTF
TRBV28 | CASRITGANVLTF
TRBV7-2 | CASSLGSQGTTEAFF
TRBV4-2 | CASSHSGGAGEQFF
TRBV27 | CASSLQGRTEAFF
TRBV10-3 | CAISNGSPEQFF
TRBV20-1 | CSAGTSGPGNEQFF
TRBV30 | CAWDRGGMNTEAFF
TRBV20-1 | CSGGRAYNEQFF
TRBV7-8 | CASSLQNPSNQPQHF
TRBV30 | CAWSRGLSEKLFF
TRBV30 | CAAKEGPGELFF
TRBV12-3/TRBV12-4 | CASSFGLAGGGFDNEQFF
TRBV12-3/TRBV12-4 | CASSLDASYQPQHF
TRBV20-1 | CSAEDSTDTQYF
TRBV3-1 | CASSQIVSSDTQYF
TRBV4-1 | CASSQLGTSGRVSSYEQYF